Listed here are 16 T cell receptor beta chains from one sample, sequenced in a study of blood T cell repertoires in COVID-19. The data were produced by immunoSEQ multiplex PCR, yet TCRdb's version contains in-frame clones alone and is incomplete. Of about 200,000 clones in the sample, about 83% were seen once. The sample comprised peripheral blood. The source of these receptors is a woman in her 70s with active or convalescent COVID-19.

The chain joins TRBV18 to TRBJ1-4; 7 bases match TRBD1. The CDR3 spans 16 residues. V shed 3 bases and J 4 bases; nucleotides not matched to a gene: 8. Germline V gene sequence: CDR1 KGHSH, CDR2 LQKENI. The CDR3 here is CASSPARGGLNEKLFF. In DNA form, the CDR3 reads TGTGCCAGCTCACCCGCTCGAGGGGGCCTTAATGAAAAACTGTTTTTT.

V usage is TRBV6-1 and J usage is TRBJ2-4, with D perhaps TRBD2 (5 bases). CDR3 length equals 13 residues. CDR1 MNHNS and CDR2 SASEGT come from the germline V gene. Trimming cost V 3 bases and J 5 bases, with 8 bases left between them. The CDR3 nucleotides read TGTGCCAGCAGTGAGAGGGAGCAAAACATTCAGTACTTC. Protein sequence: CASSEREQNIQYF.

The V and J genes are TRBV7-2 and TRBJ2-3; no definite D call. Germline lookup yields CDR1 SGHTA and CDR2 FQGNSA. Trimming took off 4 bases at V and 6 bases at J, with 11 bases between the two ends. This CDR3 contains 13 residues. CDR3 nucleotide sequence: TGTGCCAGCAGCTCTTCTCCCACTGATACGCAGTATTTT. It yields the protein CASSSSPTDTQYF.

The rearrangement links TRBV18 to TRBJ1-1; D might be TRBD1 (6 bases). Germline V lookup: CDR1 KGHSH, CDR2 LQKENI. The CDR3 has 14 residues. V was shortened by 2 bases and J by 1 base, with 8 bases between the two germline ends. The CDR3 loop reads CASSPRGQNTEAFF. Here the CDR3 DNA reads TGTGCCAGCTCACCAAGGGGACAGAACACTGAAGCTTTCTTT.

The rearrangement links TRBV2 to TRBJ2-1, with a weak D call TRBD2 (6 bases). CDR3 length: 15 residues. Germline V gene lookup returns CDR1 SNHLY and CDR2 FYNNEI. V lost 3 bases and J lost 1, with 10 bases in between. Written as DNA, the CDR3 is TGTGCCAGCAGTGAGTTTAGCGGATCCTACAATGAGCAGTTCTTC. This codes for CASSEFSGSYNEQFF.

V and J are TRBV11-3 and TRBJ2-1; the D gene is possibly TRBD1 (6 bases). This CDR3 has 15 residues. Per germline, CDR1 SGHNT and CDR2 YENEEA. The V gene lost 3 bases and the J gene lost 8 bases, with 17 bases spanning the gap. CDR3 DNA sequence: TGTGCCAGCAGCTTGGCCCCGGGACACAGGTATGAGCAGTTCTTC. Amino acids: CASSLAPGHRYEQFF. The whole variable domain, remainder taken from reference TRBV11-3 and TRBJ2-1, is EAGVVQSPRYKIIEKKQPVAFWCNPISGHNTLYWYLQNLGQGPELLIRYENEEAVDDSQLPKDRFSAERLKGVDSTLKIQPAELGDSAVYLCASSLAPGHRYEQFFGPGTRLTVL.

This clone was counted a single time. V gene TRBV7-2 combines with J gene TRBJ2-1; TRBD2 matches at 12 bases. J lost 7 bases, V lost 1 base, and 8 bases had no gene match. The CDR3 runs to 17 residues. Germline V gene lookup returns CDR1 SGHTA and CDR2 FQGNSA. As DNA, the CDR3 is TGTGCCAGCAGCTTAGTACTAGCGGGAGGCCTGGGGAATGAGCAGTTCTTC. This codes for CASSLVLAGGLGNEQFF.

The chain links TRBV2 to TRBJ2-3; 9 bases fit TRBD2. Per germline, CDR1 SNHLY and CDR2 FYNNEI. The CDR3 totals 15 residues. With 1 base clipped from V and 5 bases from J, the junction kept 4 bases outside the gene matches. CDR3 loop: CASSEGTSVGDTQYF. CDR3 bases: TGTGCCAGCAGTGAAGGGACTAGCGTGGGAGATACGCAGTATTTT. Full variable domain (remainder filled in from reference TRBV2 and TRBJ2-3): EPEVTQTPSHQVTQMGQEVILRCVPISNHLYFYWYRQILGQKVEFLVSFYNNEISEKSEIFDDQFSVERPDGSNFTLKIRSTKLEDSAMYFCASSEGTSVGDTQYFGPGTRLTVL.

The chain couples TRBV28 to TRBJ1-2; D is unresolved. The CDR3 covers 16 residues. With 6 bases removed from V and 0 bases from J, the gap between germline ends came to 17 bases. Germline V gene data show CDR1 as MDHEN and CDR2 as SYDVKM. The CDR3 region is CASRISLGNSNYGYTF. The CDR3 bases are TGTGCCAGCAGGATTTCCTTGGGCAATTCTAACTATGGCTACACCTTC.

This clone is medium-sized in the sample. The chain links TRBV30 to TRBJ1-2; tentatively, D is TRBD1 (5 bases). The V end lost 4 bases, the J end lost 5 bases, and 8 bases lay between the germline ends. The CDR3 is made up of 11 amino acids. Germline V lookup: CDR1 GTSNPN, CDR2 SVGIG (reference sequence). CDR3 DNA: TGTGCCTGGAATAAGGGGTATGGCTACACCTTC. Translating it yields CAWNKGYGYTF.

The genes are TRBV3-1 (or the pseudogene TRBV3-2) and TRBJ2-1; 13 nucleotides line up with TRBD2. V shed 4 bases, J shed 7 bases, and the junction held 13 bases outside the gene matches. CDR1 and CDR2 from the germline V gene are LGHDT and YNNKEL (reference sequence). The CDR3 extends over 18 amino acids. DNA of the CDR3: TGTGCCAGCAGCCTAAATCCAACCGGGACTAGCGGGATGAATGAGCAGTTCTTC. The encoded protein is CASSLNPTGTSGMNEQFF.

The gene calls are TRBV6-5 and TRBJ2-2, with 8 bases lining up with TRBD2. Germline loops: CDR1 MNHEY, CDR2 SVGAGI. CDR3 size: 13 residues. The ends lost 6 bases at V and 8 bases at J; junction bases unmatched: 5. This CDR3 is CASSQRLAGELFF. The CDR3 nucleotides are TGTGCCAGCAGCCAGCGACTAGCGGGGGAGCTGTTTTTT.

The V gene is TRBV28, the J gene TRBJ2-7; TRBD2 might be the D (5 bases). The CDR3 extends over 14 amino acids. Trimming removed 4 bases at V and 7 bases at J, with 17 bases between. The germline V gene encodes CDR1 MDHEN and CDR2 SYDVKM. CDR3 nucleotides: TGTGCCAGCAGTTCCATTAGTGGGAGAAGAGAGCAGTACTTC. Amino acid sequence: CASSSISGRREQYF.

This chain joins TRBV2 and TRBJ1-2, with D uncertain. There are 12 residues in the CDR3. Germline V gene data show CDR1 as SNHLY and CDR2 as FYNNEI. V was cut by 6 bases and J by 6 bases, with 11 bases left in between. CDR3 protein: CASRGDRDGYTF. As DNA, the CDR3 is TGTGCCAGCAGGGGAGACCGAGATGGCTACACCTTC.

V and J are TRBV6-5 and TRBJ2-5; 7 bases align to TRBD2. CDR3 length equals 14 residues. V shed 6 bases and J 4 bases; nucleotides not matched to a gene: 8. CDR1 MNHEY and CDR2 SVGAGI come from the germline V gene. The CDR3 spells CASSRTGLPETQYF. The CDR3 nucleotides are TGTGCCAGCAGCCGCACGGGACTACCAGAGACCCAGTACTTC.

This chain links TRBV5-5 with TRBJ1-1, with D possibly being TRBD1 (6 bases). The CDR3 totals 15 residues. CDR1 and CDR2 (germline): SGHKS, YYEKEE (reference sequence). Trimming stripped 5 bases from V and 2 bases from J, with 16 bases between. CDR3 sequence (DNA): TGTGCCAGCAGACCTGCCGGGACATCTAACACTGAAGCTTTCTTT. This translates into CASRPAGTSNTEAFF.